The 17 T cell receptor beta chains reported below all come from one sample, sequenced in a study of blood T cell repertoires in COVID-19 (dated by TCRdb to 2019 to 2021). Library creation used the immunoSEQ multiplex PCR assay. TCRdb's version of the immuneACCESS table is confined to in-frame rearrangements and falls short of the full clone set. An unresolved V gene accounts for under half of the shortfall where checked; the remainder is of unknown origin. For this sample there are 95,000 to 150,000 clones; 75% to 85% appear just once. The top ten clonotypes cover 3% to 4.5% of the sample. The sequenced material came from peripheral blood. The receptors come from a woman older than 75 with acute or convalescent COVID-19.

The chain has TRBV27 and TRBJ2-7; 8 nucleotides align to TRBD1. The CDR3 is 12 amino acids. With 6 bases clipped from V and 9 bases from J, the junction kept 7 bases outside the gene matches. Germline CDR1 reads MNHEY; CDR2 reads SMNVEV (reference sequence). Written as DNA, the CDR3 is TGTGCCAGCAGGGACAGGGACCGTGGGCAGTACTTC. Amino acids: CASRDRDRGQYF.

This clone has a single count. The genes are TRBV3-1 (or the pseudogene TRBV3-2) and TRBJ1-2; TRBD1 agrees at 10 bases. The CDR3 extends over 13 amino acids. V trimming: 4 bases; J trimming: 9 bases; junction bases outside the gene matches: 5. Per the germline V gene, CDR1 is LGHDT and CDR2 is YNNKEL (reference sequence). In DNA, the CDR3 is TGTGCCAGCAGCCGACGGGACAGGGGAAGCTACACCTTC. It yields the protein CASSRRDRGSYTF.

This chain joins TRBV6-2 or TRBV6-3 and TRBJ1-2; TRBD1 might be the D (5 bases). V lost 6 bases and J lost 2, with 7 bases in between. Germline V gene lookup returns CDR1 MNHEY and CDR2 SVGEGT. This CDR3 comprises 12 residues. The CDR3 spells CASSDSNYGYTF. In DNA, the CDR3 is TGTGCCAGCAGCGACAGCAACTATGGCTACACCTTC.

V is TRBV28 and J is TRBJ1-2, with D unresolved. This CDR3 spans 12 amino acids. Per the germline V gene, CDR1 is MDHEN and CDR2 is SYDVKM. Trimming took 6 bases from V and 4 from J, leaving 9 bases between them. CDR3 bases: TGTGCCAGCAGCAGGTCTGCCTATGGCTACACCTTC. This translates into CASSRSAYGYTF.

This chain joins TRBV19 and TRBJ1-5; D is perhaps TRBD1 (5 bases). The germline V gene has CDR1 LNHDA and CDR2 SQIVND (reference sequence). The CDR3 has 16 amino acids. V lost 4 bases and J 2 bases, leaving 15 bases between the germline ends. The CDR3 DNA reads TGTGCCAGTAGTAACCTCTGGGGGGGAGGCAATCAGCCCCAGCATTTT. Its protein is CASSNLWGGGNQPQHF.

CDR3: CASSLSGAQETQYF. The DNA of the CDR3 is TGTGCCAGCAGCTTGTCTGGGGCGCAAGAGACCCAGTACTTC. The chain links TRBV5-4 to TRBJ2-5; possible D gene TRBD1, 5 bases. Germline CDR1 is SGHNT and CDR2 is YYREEE (reference sequence). This CDR3 has 14 residues. Trimming removed 1 base at V and 2 bases at J, with 9 bases between.

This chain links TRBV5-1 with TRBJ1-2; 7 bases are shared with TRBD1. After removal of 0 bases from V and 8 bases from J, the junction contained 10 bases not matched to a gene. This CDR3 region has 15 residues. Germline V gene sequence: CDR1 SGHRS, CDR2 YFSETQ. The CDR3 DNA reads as TGCGCCAGCAGCTTGGAGGGACAGTCCGGGTTAGGCTACACCTTC. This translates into CASSLEGQSGLGYTF.

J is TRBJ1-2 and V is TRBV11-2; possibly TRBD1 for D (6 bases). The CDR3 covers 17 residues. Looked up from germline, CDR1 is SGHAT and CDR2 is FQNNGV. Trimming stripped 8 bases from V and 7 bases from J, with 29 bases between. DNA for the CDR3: TGTGCCAGCGCCCCTGAGGTAGCAGGGGCTAGACTCTCTGGCTACACCTTC. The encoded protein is CASAPEVAGARLSGYTF. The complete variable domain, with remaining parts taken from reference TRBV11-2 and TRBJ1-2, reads EAGVAQSPRYKIIEKRQSVAFWCNPISGHATLYWYQQILGQGPKLLIQFQNNGVVDDSQLPKDRFSAERLKGVDSTLKIQPAKLEDSAVYLCASAPEVAGARLSGYTFGSGTRLTVV.

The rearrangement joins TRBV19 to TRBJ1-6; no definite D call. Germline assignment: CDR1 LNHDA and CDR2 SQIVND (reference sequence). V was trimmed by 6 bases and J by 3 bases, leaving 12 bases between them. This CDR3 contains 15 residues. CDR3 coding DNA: TGTGCCAGTAGGCCTCCGGGAAACTATAATTCACCCCTCCACTTT. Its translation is CASRPPGNYNSPLHF. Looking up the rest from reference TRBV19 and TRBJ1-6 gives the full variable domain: DGGITQSPKYLFRKEGQNVTLSCEQNLNHDAMYWYRQDPGQGLRLIYYSQIVNDFQKGDIAEGYSVSREKKESFPLTVTSAQKNPTAFYLCASRPPGNYNSPLHFGNGTRLTVT.

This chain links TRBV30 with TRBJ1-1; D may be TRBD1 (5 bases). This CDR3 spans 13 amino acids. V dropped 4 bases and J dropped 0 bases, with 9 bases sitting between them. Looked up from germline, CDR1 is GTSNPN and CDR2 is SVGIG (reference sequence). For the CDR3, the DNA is TGTGCCTGGACAGGGTACATGAACACTGAAGCTTTCTTT. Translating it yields CAWTGYMNTEAFF.

The CDR3 reads CSVKYGRSLYSNQPQHF. The CDR3 DNA is TGCAGCGTAAAGTACGGGAGGAGTCTTTATAGCAATCAGCCCCAGCATTTT. The V call is TRBV29-1, the J call TRBJ1-5, with D unresolved. The CDR3 is made up of 17 amino acids. Between the trimmed V and J ends, which lost 6 bases and 0 bases, there was a span of 21 bases. Germline CDR1 SQVTM, CDR2 ANQGSEA.

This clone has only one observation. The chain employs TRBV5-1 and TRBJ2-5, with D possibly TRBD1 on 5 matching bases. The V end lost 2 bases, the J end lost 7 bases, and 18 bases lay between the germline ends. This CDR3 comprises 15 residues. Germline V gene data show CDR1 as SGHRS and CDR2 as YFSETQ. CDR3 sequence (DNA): TGCGCCAGCAGCTTCAGGGTCGGGTACAAGGGGACCCAGTACTTC. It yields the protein CASSFRVGYKGTQYF.

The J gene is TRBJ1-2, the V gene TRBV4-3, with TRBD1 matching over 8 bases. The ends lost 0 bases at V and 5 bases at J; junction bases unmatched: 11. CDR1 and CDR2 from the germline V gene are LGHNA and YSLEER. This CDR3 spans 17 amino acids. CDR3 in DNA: TGCGCCAGCAGCCAAGAGTCCGGGACAGGAGTCCCTTATGGCTACACCTTC. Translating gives CASSQESGTGVPYGYTF.

In nucleotides, the CDR3 is TGTGCCAGTAGTACAAAACCACAGGGGGTAGCCACTGAAGCTTTCTTT. This translates into CASSTKPQGVATEAFF. The chain is built from TRBV19 and TRBJ1-1; 8 positions match TRBD1. Unmatched junction bases numbered 11, after V lost 4 bases and J lost 4 bases. The CDR3 is 16 amino acids. CDR1 is LNHDA and CDR2 is SQIVND in the germline V gene (reference sequence).

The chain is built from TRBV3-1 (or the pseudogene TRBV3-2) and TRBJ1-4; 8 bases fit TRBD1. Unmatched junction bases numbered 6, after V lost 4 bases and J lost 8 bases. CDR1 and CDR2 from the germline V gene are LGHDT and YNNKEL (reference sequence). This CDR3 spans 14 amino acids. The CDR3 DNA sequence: TGTGCCAGCAGCCCGACAGGGGAAAGCGAAAAACTGTTTTTT. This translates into CASSPTGESEKLFF.

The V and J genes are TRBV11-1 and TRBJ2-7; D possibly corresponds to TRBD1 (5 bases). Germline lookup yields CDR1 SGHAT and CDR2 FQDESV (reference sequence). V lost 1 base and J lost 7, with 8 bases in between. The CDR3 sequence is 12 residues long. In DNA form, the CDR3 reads TGTGCCAGCAGCTTAGACAGGTGGGAGCAGTACTTC. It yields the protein CASSLDRWEQYF.

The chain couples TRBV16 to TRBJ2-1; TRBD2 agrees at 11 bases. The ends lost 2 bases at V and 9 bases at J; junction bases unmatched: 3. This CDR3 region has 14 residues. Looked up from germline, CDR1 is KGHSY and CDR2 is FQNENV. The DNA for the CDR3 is TGTGCCAGCAGCCAAACTAGCGGGAGTTCTGAGCAGTTCTTC. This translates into CASSQTSGSSEQFF.